Listed here are 28 T cell receptor beta chains from one sample, sequenced in a study of cytomegalovirus exposure and HLA in healthy donors. PCR used 60 Vbeta primers and 13 Jbeta primers. Assay used: immunoSEQ multiplex PCR; TCRdb lists only in-frame clones, some missing. Counted here are around 150,000 clones, about three quarters occurring once; the ten biggest clones make up 0.98%. Input material: PBMCs. The receptors stem from a woman between 45 and 60 years old in good health and CMV-seropositive.

This chain connects TRBV9 to TRBJ1-1; the match to TRBD1 covers 8 bases. CDR1 and CDR2 from the germline V gene are SGDLS and YYNGEE. With 2 bases clipped from V and 1 base from J, the junction kept 4 bases outside the gene matches. The CDR3 loop spans 15 amino acids. The chain's CDR3 is CASSVQGATNTEAFF. The CDR3 DNA follows: TGTGCCAGCAGCGTTCAGGGGGCAACGAACACTGAAGCTTTCTTT.

In the case of this clone: The germline gene is not matched at one end of the junction; a read error may be the cause. The chain is built from TRBV7-7 and TRBJ2-1, with TRBD2 matching 9 bases. The CDR3 sequence is 15 residues long. Germline lookup yields CDR1 SSHAT and CDR2 FNYEAQ (reference sequence). This CDR3 reads CASSLGRAGGDEQFF. In DNA form, the CDR3 reads TGTGCTAGCAGCTTAGGAAGAGCGGGGGGTGATGAGCAGTTCTTC. Supplemented by reference TRBV7-7 and TRBJ2-1, the full variable domain reads GAGVSQSPRYKVTKRGQDVTLRCDPISSHATLYWYQQALGQGPEFLTYFNYEAQPDKSGLPSDRFSAERPEGSISTLTIQRTEQRDSAMYRCASSLGRAGGDEQFFGPGTRLTVL.

The V and J genes are TRBV18 and TRBJ1-5; 7 bases fit TRBD1. Looked up from germline, CDR1 is KGHSH and CDR2 is LQKENI. Trimming removed 2 bases from V and 5 bases from J; junction bases left unmatched: 9. The CDR3 runs 16 residues. The CDR3 spells CASSPVGGGSDQPQHF. CDR3 DNA: TGTGCCAGCTCACCAGTAGGAGGGGGCTCCGATCAGCCCCAGCATTTT.

This clone was seen a handful of times. V and J are TRBV6-6 and TRBJ1-4, with a possible D match to TRBD1 (6 bases). CDR1 and CDR2 (germline): MNHNY, SVGAGI (reference sequence). There are 14 residues in the CDR3. Trimming pared 4 bases from V and 3 bases from J, leaving 9 bases between. The CDR3 DNA reads as TGTGCCAGCAGTTGGGACACCGCTAATGAAAAACTGTTTTTT. Amino acids: CASSWDTANEKLFF.

This chain uses TRBV4-3 with TRBJ1-2, with 8 bases fitting TRBD1. V dropped 4 bases and J dropped 2; count of bases not matched to a gene: 6. CDR3 length: 15 residues. The germline V gene has CDR1 LGHNA and CDR2 YSLEER. The CDR3 region has the DNA TGCGCCAGCAGCCCGTCGAGGACAGGGAACTATGGCTACACCTTC. This encodes CASSPSRTGNYGYTF.

This clone has just a few counts. V and J are TRBV11-2 and TRBJ2-2; 9 bases match TRBD1. Germline V lookup: CDR1 SGHAT, CDR2 FQNNGV. The trim removed 5 bases at V and 7 bases at J, leaving 5 bases unmatched. The CDR3 runs 14 residues. CDR3 in amino acids: CASSQGQGNGELFF. The CDR3 nucleotides are TGTGCCAGCAGCCAGGGACAGGGCAACGGGGAGCTGTTTTTT. Full variable domain (outside the CDR3, taken from reference TRBV11-2 and TRBJ2-2): EAGVAQSPRYKIIEKRQSVAFWCNPISGHATLYWYQQILGQGPKLLIQFQNNGVVDDSQLPKDRFSAERLKGVDSTLKIQPAKLEDSAVYLCASSQGQGNGELFFGEGSRLTVL.

The chain has TRBV6-1 and TRBJ1-1; D might be TRBD1 (6 bases). The V end lost 6 bases, the J end lost 6 bases, and 14 bases lay between the germline ends. Germline V lookup: CDR1 MNHNS, CDR2 SASEGT. This CDR3 contains 13 residues. CDR3 DNA: TGTGCCAGCAGAGCACAGGGAAGGTCTGAAGCTTTCTTT. Amino acids: CASRAQGRSEAFF.

This rearrangement joins TRBV7-2 to TRBJ2-7; perhaps TRBD2 as D (5 bases). CDR1 is SGHTA, CDR2 FQGNSA, per germline. V shed 5 bases and J shed 2 bases, with 16 bases lying between them. CDR3 length equals 15 residues. For the CDR3, the DNA is TGTGCCAGCAGCCGACAACACCCGGGAACCTACGAGCAGTACTTC. Translated, it gives CASSRQHPGTYEQYF.

The V gene is TRBV5-1, the J gene TRBJ1-6, with 8 positions matching TRBD1. V lost 3 bases and J lost 7; bases outside the gene matches: 3. The CDR3 has 14 amino acids. CDR1 and CDR2 from the germline V gene are SGHRS and YFSETQ. The CDR3 bases are TGCGCCAGCAGCTCGACAGGGGTAAATTCACCCCTCCACTTT. Its translation is CASSSTGVNSPLHF.

This clone appeared a few times. J is TRBJ1-1 and V is TRBV4-2; D remains ambiguous. Germline V gene sequence: CDR1 LGHNA, CDR2 YNFKEQ. The CDR3 runs to 15 residues. V gave up 0 bases and J gave up 2 bases, with 10 bases separating them. The DNA for the CDR3 is TGTGCCAGCAGCCAAGATAGAAACAGAAACACTGAAGCTTTCTTT. Protein product: CASSQDRNRNTEAFF.

The J gene is TRBJ1-2, the V gene TRBV18; 7 bases align to TRBD1. V shed 1 base, J shed 7 bases, and the junction held 6 bases outside the gene matches. The CDR3 spans 14 residues. Germline V gene lookup returns CDR1 KGHSH and CDR2 LQKENI. CDR3 protein: CASSPRQGVIGYTF. CDR3 DNA sequence: TGTGCCAGCTCACCACGGCAGGGGGTAATTGGCTACACCTTC.

This clone was found once. This rearrangement joins TRBV28 to TRBJ2-5; D is unclear. The CDR3 has 15 residues. Per germline, CDR1 MDHEN and CDR2 SYDVKM. Trimming took 3 bases from V and 1 from J, leaving 12 bases between them. CDR3 in amino acids: CASSFGGYAQETQYF. CDR3 sequence (DNA): TGTGCCAGCAGTTTTGGCGGCTACGCCCAAGAGACCCAGTACTTC.

J is TRBJ2-5 and V is TRBV2, with D unresolved. From germline, CDR1 is SNHLY and CDR2 FYNNEI. V lost 9 bases and J lost 4, with 15 bases in between. The CDR3 has 13 amino acids. The CDR3 sequence is CASHWFGGETQYF. The CDR3 nucleotides are TGTGCCAGTCACTGGTTTGGCGGAGAGACCCAGTACTTC.

The rearrangement links TRBV5-6 to TRBJ2-3; a weak D match, TRBD1 (5 bases). V was clipped by 3 bases and J by 5 bases, with 13 bases between them. Germline CDR1 SGHDT, CDR2 YYEEEE. This CDR3 is 14 amino acids long. The DNA of the CDR3 is TGTGCCAGCAGCTCCACAGCAGGGCAAGATACGCAGTATTTT. Amino acids: CASSSTAGQDTQYF.

A note on this clone: The junction shows a germline mismatch at one end, possibly a read error. The CDR3 reads CASSPGQGNTIYF. CDR3 DNA sequence: TGTGCTAGCAGCCCGGGACAGGGAAACACCATATATTTT. The chain couples TRBV7-7 to TRBJ1-3, with TRBD1 matching 7 bases. There are 13 residues in the CDR3. Germline loops: CDR1 SSHAT, CDR2 FNYEAQ (reference sequence).

The chain combines TRBV5-4 with TRBJ2-3; D perhaps matches TRBD2 (6 bases). V was cut by 1 base and J by 0 bases, with 12 bases left in between. This CDR3 comprises 16 residues. Looked up from germline, CDR1 is SGHNT and CDR2 is YYREEE (reference sequence). The CDR3 coding sequence is TGTGCCAGCAGCTTGCCTAGCGCCTATAGCACAGATACGCAGTATTTT. Translated, it gives CASSLPSAYSTDTQYF.

The V gene is TRBV4-2, the J gene TRBJ2-2, with D perhaps TRBD2 (6 bases). V was clipped by 3 bases and J by 4 bases, with 9 bases between them. Germline values: CDR1 LGHNA, CDR2 YNFKEQ. The CDR3 covers 14 residues. The CDR3 is CASSHGRGTGELFF. The CDR3 DNA is TGTGCCAGCAGCCACGGGCGGGGCACCGGGGAGCTGTTTTTT.

This sequence joins TRBV6-1 and TRBJ1-2; 7 bases agree with TRBD1. Looked up from germline, CDR1 is MNHNS and CDR2 is SASEGT. This CDR3 comprises 14 residues. V lost 6 bases and J lost 8; bases outside the gene matches: 12. The CDR3 protein is CASRGRQGYSGYTF. CDR3 DNA sequence: TGTGCCAGCAGGGGACGACAGGGTTACTCGGGCTACACCTTC.

Only a few counts were recorded for this clone. V and J are TRBV7-8 and TRBJ2-3; 8 nucleotides agree with TRBD2. The ends lost 2 bases at V and 2 bases at J; junction bases unmatched: 9. This CDR3 is built from 17 residues. In germline, CDR1 is SGHVS, CDR2 FQNEAQ. The CDR3, as DNA: TGTGCCAGCAGCTTACTCTTAGGCGGGGGGCCCACAGATACGCAGTATTTT. This sequence encodes CASSLLLGGGPTDTQYF.

The chain employs TRBV7-2 and TRBJ1-2; D perhaps matches TRBD1 (6 bases). The germline gives CDR1 SGHTA, CDR2 FQGNSA. Deletions cut 5 bases from V and 3 bases from J, with 16 bases between. This CDR3 region has 15 residues. The CDR3 DNA reads TGTGCCAGCAGCCTAGGACAGATGGGATACTATGGCTACACCTTC. Protein product: CASSLGQMGYYGYTF.

The chain has TRBV10-3 and TRBJ1-3; D possibly corresponds to TRBD1 (5 bases). The CDR3 has 15 residues. Deletions cut 8 bases from V and 4 bases from J, with 18 bases between. The germline V gene has CDR1 ENHRY and CDR2 SYGVKD. In DNA, the CDR3 is TGTGCCATCCCCGCAGGGCATGAAACCGGAAACACCATATATTTT. Amino acids: CAIPAGHETGNTIYF.

The V and J genes are TRBV5-1 and TRBJ2-7; 8 bases match TRBD1. Germline CDR1 reads SGHRS; CDR2 reads YFSETQ. CDR3 size: 16 residues. The V segment lost 7 bases and the J segment 6 bases; nucleotides outside the gene matches: 18. The CDR3 region has the DNA TGCGCCAGCTCTGAACTAGCAGGGGGCTTATCTGGCGAGCAGTACTTC. Translating it yields CASSELAGGLSGEQYF.

This chain links TRBV6-5 with TRBJ2-1; a possible D gene is TRBD1 (6 bases). The CDR3 contains 13 residues. CDR1 is MNHEY and CDR2 is SVGAGI in the germline V gene. Between the trimmed V and J ends, which lost 9 bases and 7 bases, there was a span of 16 bases. CDR3 loop: CASRDGQKNEQFF. Written as DNA, the CDR3 is TGTGCCAGTAGGGATGGACAGAAGAATGAGCAGTTCTTC.

This sequence joins TRBV21-1 and TRBJ1-1; the table's D call, TRBD1, has no DNA check behind it. TRBV21-1 is described as a pseudogene. There are 16 residues in the CDR3. The CDR3 DNA follows: TGTGCCAGCAGCAAATTCTGGACAGGGGTTCGCCCTGAAGCTTTCTTT. It codes for CASSKFWTGVRPEAFF.

This clone appeared once. The J gene is TRBJ2-3, the V gene TRBV9, with TRBD2 matching 7 bases. CDR1 is SGDLS and CDR2 is YYNGEE in the germline V gene. The CDR3 extends over 18 amino acids. The junction had 11 bases not matched to a gene; V was cut back by 0 bases and J by 1 base. CDR3 nucleotide sequence: TGTGCCAGCAGCGTAGGGGGGGGTCGGCTAGCGGGCACAGATACGCAGTATTTT. It codes for CASSVGGGRLAGTDTQYF.

The V and J genes are TRBV11-2 and TRBJ2-1; 9 bases match TRBD2. The CDR3 length is 16 residues. V dropped 5 bases and J dropped 6; count of bases not matched to a gene: 11. Germline V lookup: CDR1 SGHAT, CDR2 FQNNGV. CDR3 sequence (DNA): TGTGCCAGCAGCCTAGGAGGGACTAGCTTCGGCAATGAGCAGTTCTTC. Translating it yields CASSLGGTSFGNEQFF.

The CDR3 sequence is CASSVGSGLNTIYF. The CDR3 DNA sequence: TGTGCCAGCAGCGTAGGGTCAGGGCTAAACACCATATATTTT. The V gene is TRBV9, the J gene TRBJ1-3, with D possibly matching TRBD1 (5 bases). V lost 0 bases and J lost 6, with 10 bases in between. Germline values: CDR1 SGDLS, CDR2 YYNGEE. The CDR3 consists of 14 residues.

The V call is TRBV23-1, the J call TRBJ1-1, with TRBD1 as a possible D gene (5 bases). TRBV23-1 is an ORF, and what it does is uncertain. The CDR3 totals 13 residues. Trimming removed 4 bases at V and 6 bases at J, with 12 bases between. The CDR3 spells CASSPRVGAEAFF. CDR3 DNA sequence: TGCGCCAGCAGTCCCCGGGTAGGGGCTGAAGCTTTCTTT.